The 23 T cell receptor beta chains below were found in one sample sequenced in a study of T cells in Graves' hyperthyroidism and ophthalmopathy. Amplified TCR beta CDR3 regions came from RNA transcripts. Using the HTBI primer set, a first-round RT-PCR was run on the TCR CDR3. Each CDR3 protein is one row after TCRdb ran MiXCR on the multiplex PCR reads. Here the sample spans some 760,000 distinct CDR3 sequences, 14% being singletons. Sequencing was carried out using blood. These receptors all stem from a woman younger than 35 with Graves' hyperthyroidism.

This clonotype was seen ten or more times. The V and J genes are TRBV7-8 and TRBJ1-5; D possibly corresponds to TRBD1 (5 bases). V shed 3 bases and J shed 6 bases, with 15 bases lying between them. CDR3 length: 15 amino acids. Germline V gene sequence: CDR1 SGHVS, CDR2 FQNEAQ. CDR3 region: CASSLGRAGTQPQHF. CDR3 nucleotides: TGTGCCAGCAGCTTGGGGAGAGCGGGGACTCAGCCCCAGCATTTT.

The gene calls are TRBV2 and TRBJ2-5; D gene uncertain. Germline CDR1 is SNHLY and CDR2 is FYNNEI. The CDR3 sequence is 13 residues long. V was clipped by 6 bases and J by 1 base, with 9 bases between them. This CDR3 reads CASRRIIQETQYF. In DNA, the CDR3 is TGTGCCAGCAGGCGGATTATCCAAGAGACCCAGTACTTC.

This clonotype was counted ten times or more. This CDR3 reads CSVVDFAVTDTQYF. The CDR3 DNA reads TGCAGCGTTGTGGACTTCGCCGTCACAGATACGCAGTATTTT. The gene calls are TRBV29-1 and TRBJ2-3; TRBD2 is a possible D gene (5 bases). CDR1 is SQVTM, CDR2 ANQGSEA, per germline. V dropped 4 bases and J dropped 2 bases, with 13 bases sitting between them. The CDR3 loop spans 14 amino acids.

The sample holds many counts of this clonotype. This chain joins TRBV20-1 and TRBJ2-7; a possible D gene is TRBD1 (6 bases). The CDR3 loop spans 13 amino acids. Trimming removed 3 bases at V and 7 bases at J, with 16 bases between. The V gene's germline CDR1 is DFQATT and CDR2 SNEGSKA (reference sequence). The chain's CDR3 is CSARKFEGGEQYF. Written as DNA, the CDR3 is TGCAGTGCTAGGAAATTTGAAGGGGGAGAGCAGTACTTC.

The J gene is TRBJ2-2, the V gene TRBV11-3; a weak D match, TRBD2 (5 bases). This CDR3 is built from 15 residues. CDR1 is SGHNT and CDR2 is YENEEA in the germline V gene. Trimming pared 1 base from V and 4 bases from J, leaving 10 bases between. The CDR3: CASSLGGETTGELFF. The CDR3 DNA follows: TGTGCCAGCAGCTTAGGGGGAGAGACCACCGGGGAGCTGTTTTTT.

There are a few counts of this clonotype. This chain uses TRBV13 with TRBJ2-2, with TRBD1 identical over 10 bases. CDR1 and CDR2 (germline): PRHDT, FYEKMQ (reference sequence). The V segment lost 4 bases and the J segment 8 bases; nucleotides outside the gene matches: 7. The CDR3 runs to 15 residues. The DNA for the CDR3 is TGTGCCAGCAGCTCCCGGGACAGGGGAGTTGGGGAGCTGTTTTTT. Its protein product is CASSSRDRGVGELFF.

This clonotype was counted only a few times. The chain uses TRBV19 and TRBJ2-1; 7 bases are a match to TRBD2. After removal of 5 bases from V and 2 bases from J, the junction contained 6 bases not matched to a gene. CDR3 length equals 15 residues. Germline loops: CDR1 LNHDA, CDR2 SQIVND (reference sequence). DNA for the CDR3: TGTGCCAGTAGTGACGGCAGCGGGGCCTACAATGAGCAGTTCTTC. Amino acids: CASSDGSGAYNEQFF. The whole variable domain, remainder taken from reference TRBV19 and TRBJ2-1, is DGGITQSPKYLFRKEGQNVTLSCEQNLNHDAMYWYRQDPGQGLRLIYYSQIVNDFQKGDIAEGYSVSREKKESFPLTVTSAQKNPTAFYLCASSDGSGAYNEQFFGPGTRLTVL.

J is TRBJ2-7 and V is TRBV30; D ambiguous. Trimming cost V 2 bases and J 4 bases, with 6 bases left between them. The CDR3 has 11 residues. Germline V gives CDR1 GTSNPN, CDR2 SVGIG (reference sequence). As DNA, the CDR3 is TGTGCCTGGAGTCTCGAGTACGAGCAGTACTTC. It is translated as CAWSLEYEQYF.

The rearrangement uses TRBV5-1 and TRBJ2-1, with D tentatively TRBD1 (5 bases). CDR3 length equals 15 residues. V was shortened by 5 bases and J by 4 bases, with 16 bases between the two germline ends. Germline V lookup: CDR1 SGHRS, CDR2 YFSETQ. Here the CDR3 reads CASRVGALGYNEQFF. The CDR3 DNA is TGCGCCAGCAGGGTAGGGGCGCTTGGGTACAATGAGCAGTTCTTC.

This sequence joins TRBV20-1 and TRBJ2-5; D gene unclear. CDR3 length: 9 amino acids. The germline gives CDR1 DFQATT, CDR2 SNEGSKA (reference sequence). The V end was cut by 3 bases, the J end by 8 bases, with 4 bases between. The CDR3 region has the DNA TGCAGTGCTAGTGGTACCCAGTACTTC. This translates into CSASGTQYF.

A word on this clonotype: No conserved phenylalanine or tryptophan is present at the end of the CDR3, so a read error is the likely explanation. The V gene is TRBV6-9, the J gene TRBJ2-7; possible D gene TRBD2, 6 bases. The CDR3 sequence is 15 residues long. The V gene's germline CDR1 is MNHGY and CDR2 SVAAGI. Between the trimmed V and J ends, which lost 6 bases and 4 bases, there was a span of 19 bases. The CDR3: CASSLAGLSSYEQYL. The CDR3 region has the DNA TGTGCCAGCAGCTTAGCCGGACTATCCTCATACGAGCAGTACCTC.

This clonotype came up a few times. The chain employs TRBV24-1 and TRBJ1-4, with 11 nucleotides matching TRBD1. Germline V gives CDR1 KGHDR, CDR2 SFDVKD. J gave up 5 bases and V 2 bases, and 3 bases lay outside the gene matches. There are 16 residues in the CDR3. CDR3 residues: CATSDSGTGGNEKLFF. The CDR3 coding sequence is TGTGCCACCAGTGATTCCGGGACAGGGGGGAATGAAAAACTGTTTTTT.

J is TRBJ2-1 and V is TRBV5-1, with D possibly being TRBD2 (6 bases). From germline, CDR1 is SGHRS and CDR2 YFSETQ. Trimming pared 3 bases from V and 9 bases from J, leaving 13 bases between. The CDR3 consists of 13 residues. The CDR3 loop reads CASSYSGLGEQFF. The CDR3 coding sequence is TGCGCCAGCAGCTATTCGGGACTCGGTGAGCAGTTCTTC. The variable domain in full, with the rest retrieved from reference TRBV5-1 and TRBJ2-1, is KAGVTQTPRYLIKTRGQQVTLSCSPISGHRSVSWYQQTPGQGLQFLFEYFSETQRNKGNFPGRFSGRQFSNSRSEMNVSTLELGDSALYLCASSYSGLGEQFFGPGTRLTVL.

The CDR3 protein is CASPRGGTGELFF. The DNA of the CDR3 is TGTGCCTCCCCAAGGGGAGGAACCGGGGAGCTGTTTTTT. The chain links TRBV30 to TRBJ2-2; weak D call: TRBD2 (6 bases). CDR3 length: 13 amino acids. V was shortened by 7 bases and J by 5 bases, with 14 bases between the two germline ends. Per the germline V gene, CDR1 is GTSNPN and CDR2 is SVGIG (reference sequence).

This clonotype turned up a few times. The chain links TRBV6-5 to TRBJ2-2; the match to TRBD2 covers 12 bases. The J segment lost 6 bases and the V segment lost 2 bases, leaving 4 bases of the junction unmatched. In germline, CDR1 is MNHEY, CDR2 SVGAGI. The CDR3 length is 16 residues. The CDR3 sequence: CASSYLPSGRAGELFF. Here the CDR3 DNA reads TGTGCCAGCAGTTACCTGCCTAGCGGGAGGGCCGGGGAGCTGTTTTTT.

This clonotype has a count of ten or more. This chain links TRBV3-1 with TRBJ2-1; TRBD2 is a possible D gene (6 bases). Germline CDR1 LGHDT, CDR2 YNNKEL (reference sequence). This CDR3 region has 16 residues. Trimming took 4 bases from V and 8 from J, leaving 21 bases between them. Here the CDR3 reads CASSPVRGSGKHEQFF. The CDR3 DNA reads as TGTGCCAGCAGCCCGGTACGGGGGTCCGGTAAGCATGAGCAGTTCTTC.

V gene TRBV27 combines with J gene TRBJ2-2; D remains unclear. The CDR3 sequence is 13 residues long. Germline V gives CDR1 MNHEY, CDR2 SMNVEV (reference sequence). V shed 1 base and J shed 6 bases, with 6 bases lying between them. CDR3 sequence reads: CASSLLNPGELFF. The CDR3 nucleotides are TGTGCCAGCAGTTTATTGAATCCCGGGGAGCTGTTTTTT.

This clonotype was recorded at least ten times. The V call is TRBV11-2, the J call TRBJ2-5; 10 bases match TRBD2. J was trimmed by 1 base and V by 1 base; bases with no gene match: 9. CDR3 size: 18 residues. In germline, CDR1 is SGHAT, CDR2 FQNNGV. The CDR3 bases are TGTGCCAGCAGCTTAGTACCTAGCGGGAGCGCCCCCCAAGAGACCCAGTACTTC. This gives the protein CASSLVPSGSAPQETQYF.

The chain links TRBV18 to TRBJ2-2, with D perhaps matching TRBD1 (5 bases). The V end lost 0 bases, the J end lost 1 base, and 12 bases lay between the germline ends. Per the germline V gene, CDR1 is KGHSH and CDR2 is LQKENI. The CDR3 consists of 17 residues. The CDR3 loop is CASSPPGLVGNTGELFF. CDR3 nucleotides: TGTGCCAGCTCACCACCGGGGCTGGTAGGGAACACCGGGGAGCTGTTTTTT.

The chain recombines TRBV5-1 with TRBJ2-7; TRBD2 matches 9 bases. The ends lost 2 bases at V and 4 bases at J; junction bases unmatched: 10. CDR1 is SGHRS, CDR2 YFSETQ, per germline. The CDR3 spans 16 residues. CDR3 sequence: CASSFRSSGEPYEQYF. For the CDR3, the DNA is TGCGCCAGCAGCTTTCGTTCTAGCGGGGAACCATACGAGCAGTACTTC. The entire variable domain, with the rest obtained from reference TRBV5-1 and TRBJ2-7, is as follows: KAGVTQTPRYLIKTRGQQVTLSCSPISGHRSVSWYQQTPGQGLQFLFEYFSETQRNKGNFPGRFSGRQFSNSRSEMNVSTLELGDSALYLCASSFRSSGEPYEQYFGPGTRLTVT.

This chain uses TRBV15 with TRBJ2-2, with TRBD2 matching 11 bases. Germline V gene data show CDR1 as LNHNV and CDR2 as YYDKDF (reference sequence). J was trimmed by 3 bases and V by 5 bases; bases with no gene match: 5. The CDR3 totals 16 residues. The CDR3 nucleotides read TGTGCCACCAGCGGGCGACTAGCGGGGCACACCGGGGAGCTGTTTTTT. Translation gives CATSGRLAGHTGELFF.

This clonotype was seen at least ten times. This chain links TRBV29-1 with TRBJ2-1; D not resolved. The CDR3 loop spans 15 amino acids. The V gene's germline CDR1 is SQVTM and CDR2 ANQGSEA. The V end lost 3 bases, the J end lost 0 bases, and 12 bases lay between the germline ends. The CDR3 loop reads CSVEPSYTSYNEQFF. CDR3 sequence (DNA): TGCAGCGTTGAGCCCAGTTATACCTCCTACAATGAGCAGTTCTTC.

This clonotype showed up just a few times. V is TRBV5-6 and J is TRBJ2-1; weak D call: TRBD1 (6 bases). CDR3 size: 14 residues. V was trimmed by 2 bases and J by 3 bases, leaving 9 bases between them. Germline lookup yields CDR1 SGHDT and CDR2 YYEEEE. CDR3 loop: CASSFSRGYNEQFF. Written as DNA, the CDR3 is TGTGCCAGCAGCTTCAGCAGGGGCTACAATGAGCAGTTCTTC.